The 18 T cell receptor beta chains presented below share a single source sample, sequenced in a study of blood T cell repertoires in COVID-19 (dated by TCRdb to 2020 to 2022). Libraries were built with the immunoSEQ multiplex PCR assay. The table was pulled from immuneACCESS by TCRdb, which kept in-frame rearrangements only. Such tables lose some clones; where checked, under half of the loss comes from unresolved V genes, and the rest has no known cause. This sample lists some 450,000 clones; around 88% were detected once. Jointly, the top ten make up 10% to 15% of the sample. The specimen was peripheral blood. The receptor source for this set is a woman in her forties or fifties with COVID-19, enrolled during active disease.

The rearrangement links TRBV18 to TRBJ1-1; D gene unclear. Trimming removed 3 bases at V and 6 bases at J, with 11 bases between. CDR1 is KGHSH, CDR2 LQKENI, per germline. The CDR3 is 13 residues long. In DNA form, the CDR3 reads TGTGCCAGCTCACCCCCCCCCACGGCTGAAGCTTTCTTT. Translation: CASSPPPTAEAFF.

The chain uses TRBV3-1 (or the pseudogene TRBV3-2) and TRBJ2-1, with 8 positions matching TRBD1. The length of the CDR3 is 16 residues. The J segment lost 3 bases and the V segment lost 4 bases, leaving 8 bases of the junction unmatched. The germline V gene encodes CDR1 LGHDT and CDR2 YNNKEL (reference sequence). The CDR3 sequence is CASSPSLGQGYNEQFF. Written as DNA, the CDR3 is TGTGCCAGCAGCCCCTCCCTAGGACAGGGCTACAATGAGCAGTTCTTC.

The CDR3 sequence is CASSQARKQGSSGNTIYF. The CDR3 DNA reads as TGCGCCAGCAGCCAAGCTCGAAAACAGGGGAGCTCTGGAAACACCATATATTTT. This chain links TRBV4-1 with TRBJ1-3; 7 positions agree with TRBD1. Germline trimming cut 1 base from V and 0 bases from J; bases unmatched to any gene: 9. Germline V gene sequence: CDR1 MGHRA, CDR2 YSYEKL. The CDR3 length is 18 residues.

V is TRBV18 and J is TRBJ2-2; 8 positions match TRBD1. V lost 0 bases and J lost 6; bases outside the gene matches: 6. Germline CDR1 and CDR2: KGHSH and LQKENI. The CDR3 sequence is 16 residues long. Here the CDR3 reads CASSPPQGAAPGELFF. The CDR3 region has the DNA TGTGCCAGCTCACCACCGCAGGGGGCAGCGCCCGGGGAGCTGTTTTTT.

This clone was seen a single time. V and J are TRBV5-4 and TRBJ2-5; no reliable D call. Germline V CDR1 and CDR2: SGHNT, YYREEE (reference sequence). V was shortened by 7 bases and J by 4 bases, with 8 bases between the two germline ends. The CDR3 consists of 11 residues. CDR3 sequence: CASRPGETQYF. The DNA of the CDR3 is TGTGCCAGCCGTCCGGGAGAGACCCAGTACTTC.

The V gene is TRBV3-1 (or the pseudogene TRBV3-2), the J gene TRBJ2-5, with D hard to call. This CDR3 has 13 amino acids. V was pared by 3 bases and J by 2 bases, with 7 bases between. Germline-derived CDR1 and CDR2 are LGHDT and YNNKEL (reference sequence). The CDR3 reads CASSQQAQETQYF. The CDR3 nucleotides read TGTGCCAGCAGCCAGCAAGCGCAAGAGACCCAGTACTTC.

The chain uses TRBV5-1 and TRBJ1-4; tentative D call: TRBD1 (6 bases). This CDR3 contains 15 residues. The ends were cut back, 1 base at V and 6 bases at J, with 13 bases in the middle. Germline loops: CDR1 SGHRS, CDR2 YFSETQ. CDR3 in amino acids: CASSLTGSGDEKLFF. CDR3 nucleotide sequence: TGCGCCAGCAGCTTGACAGGGTCAGGGGATGAAAAACTGTTTTTT.

This clone was counted once. The rearrangement links TRBV18 to TRBJ1-5; D is unclear. The CDR3 runs to 16 residues. Germline CDR1 and CDR2: KGHSH and LQKENI. V was cut by 5 bases and J by 6 bases, with 20 bases left in between. The CDR3 sequence is CASSSRPADGSQPQHF. The CDR3 DNA reads as TGTGCCAGCTCATCCCGCCCGGCGGACGGGAGTCAGCCCCAGCATTTT.

The chain couples TRBV28 to TRBJ1-2; a possible D gene is TRBD1 (5 bases). The CDR3 has 11 amino acids. Germline CDR1 MDHEN, CDR2 SYDVKM. CDR3 sequence reads: CGGPRGYGYTF. DNA of the CDR3: TGTGGGGGTCCTAGGGGCTATGGCTACACCTTC.

The rearrangement links TRBV20-1 to TRBJ1-1; 9 positions match TRBD1. The germline CDR1 and CDR2 sequences are DFQATT and SNEGSKA (reference sequence). CDR3 length: 15 amino acids. Germline trimming cut 3 bases from V and 1 base from J; bases unmatched to any gene: 6. The CDR3, as DNA: TGCAGTGCTAGTAAACAGGGGGCCGAGAACACTGAAGCTTTCTTT. This sequence encodes CSASKQGAENTEAFF.

This clone was observed a single time. The chain recombines TRBV11-2 with TRBJ2-6; D is undetermined. Trimming cost V 4 bases and J 1 base, with 17 bases left between them. This CDR3 region has 18 residues. Germline V lookup: CDR1 SGHAT, CDR2 FQNNGV. The CDR3 loop reads CASSSPGYLNSGANVLTF. The CDR3 DNA is TGTGCCAGCAGCTCTCCAGGCTACCTCAATTCTGGGGCCAACGTCCTGACTTTC.

The CDR3 nucleotides are TGTGCCAGCAGCTTGACGGGGGGCGAGGGAGGTGGCTACGAGCAGTACTTC. Translated: CASSLTGGEGGGYEQYF. This chain uses TRBV5-4 with TRBJ2-7, with a possible D match to TRBD2 (7 bases). This CDR3 has 17 residues. Trimming removed 1 base from V and 3 bases from J, with 20 bases in between. CDR1 is SGHNT, CDR2 YYREEE, per germline (reference sequence).

This clone was seen more than once but under ten times. The chain couples TRBV5-1 to TRBJ1-3; TRBD1 matches at 9 bases. The CDR3 spans 14 residues. The junction had 7 bases not matched to a gene; V was cut back by 3 bases and J by 9 bases. From germline, CDR1 is SGHRS and CDR2 YFSETQ. This CDR3 is CASSSGQGTGTIYF. The CDR3 region has the DNA TGCGCCAGCAGCTCGGGACAGGGCACGGGCACCATATATTTT.

The chain is built from TRBV6-5 and TRBJ1-1, with TRBD1 identical over 7 bases. CDR3 size: 15 residues. Germline V gene sequence: CDR1 MNHEY, CDR2 SVGAGI. The trim removed 8 bases at V and 1 base at J, leaving 10 bases unmatched. The DNA of the CDR3 is TGTGCCAGCTCTTCGGAAACAGGGGCGAACACTGAAGCTTTCTTT. Protein sequence: CASSSETGANTEAFF.

V usage is TRBV5-8 and J usage is TRBJ2-1; D remains unclear. V lost 2 bases and J 0 bases, leaving 6 bases between the germline ends. Germline CDR1 reads SGHTS; CDR2 reads YDEGEE. The CDR3 consists of 14 residues. The CDR3 protein is CASSFPISYNEQFF. CDR3 DNA: TGTGCCAGCAGCTTCCCTATCTCCTACAATGAGCAGTTCTTC.

The chain is built from TRBV29-1 and TRBJ1-1; D ambiguous. V was clipped by 1 base and J by 1 base, with 10 bases between them. CDR1 is SQVTM and CDR2 is ANQGSEA in the germline V gene. This CDR3 has 14 amino acids. The CDR3 region is CSVEVVRGNTEAFF. The CDR3 DNA reads as TGCAGCGTTGAAGTGGTGAGAGGGAACACTGAAGCTTTCTTT.

The V gene is TRBV19, the J gene TRBJ1-1; D not resolved. Germline V gives CDR1 LNHDA, CDR2 SQIVND (reference sequence). Trimming removed 5 bases from V and 3 bases from J, with 10 bases in between. The CDR3 is made up of 13 amino acids. The CDR3 sequence is CASSDGRYTEAFF. CDR3 in DNA: TGTGCCAGTAGTGATGGCAGGTACACTGAAGCTTTCTTT.

Here the CDR3 reads CAISEPGRVSYEQYF. The CDR3 DNA follows: TGTGCCATCAGTGAGCCGGGAAGGGTTTCCTACGAGCAGTACTTC. This chain links TRBV10-3 with TRBJ2-7, with D possibly TRBD2 on 5 matching bases. This CDR3 spans 15 amino acids. Trimming removed 2 bases from V and 1 base from J, with 12 bases in between. Germline assignment: CDR1 ENHRY and CDR2 SYGVKD.